This T cell receptor beta chain was identified during a study of T cells in tuberculosis. Study-wide findings and caveats: Smaller alpha distances in active tuberculosis partly reflected shorter CDR3-alpha lengths.

The CDR3 spans 17 residues. V was pared by 0 bases and J by 4 bases, with 10 bases of the junction left unmatched. Germline-derived CDR1 and CDR2 are LNHNV and YYDKDF (reference sequence). The assay was immunoSEQ multiplex PCR, and TCRdb's table has in-frame clones only and misses some. The sample lists about 30,000 clones, around 90% occurring once. Concerning this clone: The antigen is not known.

This sample's time point: new active TB diagnosis, blood taken before or within 7 days of starting treatment. This receptor was identified in an adult with tuberculosis. The sequenced sample was PBMCs, obtained at tuberculosis diagnosis. The J gene is TRBJ1-1, the V gene TRBV15; the match to TRBD1 covers 8 bases. As DNA, the CDR3 is TGTGCCACCAGCAGAGAGCCCTTGGACAGGGCGATCACTGAAGCTTTCTTT. Amino acids: CATSREPLDRAITEAFF.